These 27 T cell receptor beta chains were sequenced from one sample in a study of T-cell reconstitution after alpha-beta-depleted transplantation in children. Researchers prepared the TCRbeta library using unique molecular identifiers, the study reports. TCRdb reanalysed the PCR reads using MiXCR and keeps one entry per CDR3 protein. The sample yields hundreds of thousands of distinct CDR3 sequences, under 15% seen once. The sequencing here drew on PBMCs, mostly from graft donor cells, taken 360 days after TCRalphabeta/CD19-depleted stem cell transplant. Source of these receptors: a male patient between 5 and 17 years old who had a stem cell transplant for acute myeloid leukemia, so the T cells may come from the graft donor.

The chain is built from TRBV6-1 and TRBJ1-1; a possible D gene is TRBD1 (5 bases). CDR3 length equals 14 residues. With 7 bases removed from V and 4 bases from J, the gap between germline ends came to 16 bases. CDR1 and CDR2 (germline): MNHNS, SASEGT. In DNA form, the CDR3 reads TGTGCCAGCAACTCGGGACTGGGTGTCACTGAAGCTTTCTTT. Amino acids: CASNSGLGVTEAFF.

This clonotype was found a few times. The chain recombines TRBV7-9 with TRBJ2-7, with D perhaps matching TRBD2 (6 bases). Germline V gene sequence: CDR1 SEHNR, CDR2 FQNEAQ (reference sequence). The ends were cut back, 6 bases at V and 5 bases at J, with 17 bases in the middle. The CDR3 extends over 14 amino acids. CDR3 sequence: CASRKVGGSDEQYF. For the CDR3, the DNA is TGTGCCAGCAGAAAAGTCGGAGGGTCGGACGAGCAGTACTTC.

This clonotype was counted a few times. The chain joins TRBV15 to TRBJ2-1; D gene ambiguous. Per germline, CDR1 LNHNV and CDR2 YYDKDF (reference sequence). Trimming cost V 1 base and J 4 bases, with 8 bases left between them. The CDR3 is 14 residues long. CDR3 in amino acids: CATSRGGIYNEQFF. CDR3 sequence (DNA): TGTGCCACCAGCAGAGGCGGAATTTACAATGAGCAGTTCTTC.

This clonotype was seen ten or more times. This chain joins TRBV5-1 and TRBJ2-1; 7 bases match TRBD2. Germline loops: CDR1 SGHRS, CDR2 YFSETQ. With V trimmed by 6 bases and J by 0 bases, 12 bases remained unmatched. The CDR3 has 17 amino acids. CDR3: CASTRSSGRTSYNEQFF. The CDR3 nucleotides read TGCGCCAGCACCCGAAGTTCCGGGAGGACCTCCTACAATGAGCAGTTCTTC.

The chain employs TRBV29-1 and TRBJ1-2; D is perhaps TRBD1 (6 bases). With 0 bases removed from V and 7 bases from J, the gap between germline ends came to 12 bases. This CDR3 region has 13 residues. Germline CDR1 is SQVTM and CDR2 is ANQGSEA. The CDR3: CSVEDHRDAGYTF. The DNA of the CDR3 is TGCAGCGTTGAAGACCACAGGGACGCTGGCTACACCTTC.

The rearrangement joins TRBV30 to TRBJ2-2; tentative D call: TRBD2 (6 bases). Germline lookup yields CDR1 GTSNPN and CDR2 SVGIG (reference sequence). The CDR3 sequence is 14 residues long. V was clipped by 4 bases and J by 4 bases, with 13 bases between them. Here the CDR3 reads CAWKRGRLTGELFF. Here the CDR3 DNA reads TGTGCCTGGAAACGGGGGAGGCTCACCGGGGAGCTGTTTTTT.

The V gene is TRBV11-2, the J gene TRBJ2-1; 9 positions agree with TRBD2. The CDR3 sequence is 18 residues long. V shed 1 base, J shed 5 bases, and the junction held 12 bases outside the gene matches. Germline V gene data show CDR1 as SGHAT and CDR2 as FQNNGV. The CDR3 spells CASSLGISGRGWDNEQFF. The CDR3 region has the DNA TGTGCCAGCAGCTTAGGTATTAGCGGGAGAGGATGGGACAATGAGCAGTTCTTC.

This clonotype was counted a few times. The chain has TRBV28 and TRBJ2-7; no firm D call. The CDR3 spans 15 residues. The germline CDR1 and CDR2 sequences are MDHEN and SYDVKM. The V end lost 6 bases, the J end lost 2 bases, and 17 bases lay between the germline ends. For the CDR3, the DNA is TGTGCCAGCAGCCAGGACCCATTCGCCACCTACGAGCAGTACTTC. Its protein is CASSQDPFATYEQYF.

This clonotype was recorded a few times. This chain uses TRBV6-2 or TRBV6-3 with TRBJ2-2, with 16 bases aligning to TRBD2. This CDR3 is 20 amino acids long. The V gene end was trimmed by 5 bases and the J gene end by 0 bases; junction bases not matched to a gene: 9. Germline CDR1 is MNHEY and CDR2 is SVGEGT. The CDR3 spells CASSIPPGLAGGTNTGELFF. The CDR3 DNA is TGTGCCAGCAGTATCCCTCCGGGACTAGCGGGAGGGACGAACACCGGGGAGCTGTTTTTT.

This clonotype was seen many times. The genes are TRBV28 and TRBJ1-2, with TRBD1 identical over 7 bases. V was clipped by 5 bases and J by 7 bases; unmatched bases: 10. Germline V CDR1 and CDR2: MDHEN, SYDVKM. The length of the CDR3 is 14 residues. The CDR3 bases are TGTGCCAGCAGTCAGGACGACAGGGTGTTTGGCTACACCTTC. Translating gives CASSQDDRVFGYTF.

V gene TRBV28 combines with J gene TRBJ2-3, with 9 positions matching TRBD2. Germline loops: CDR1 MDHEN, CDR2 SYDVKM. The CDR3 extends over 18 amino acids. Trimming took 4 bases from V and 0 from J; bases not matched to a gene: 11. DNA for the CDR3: TGTGCCAGCAGTTCCTGGGGGACTAGCAGGTCTAGCACAGATACGCAGTATTTT. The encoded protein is CASSSWGTSRSSTDTQYF.

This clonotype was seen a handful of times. In DNA, the CDR3 is TGTGCCAGCAGGAGACTAGCGGGAGTCGGGGAGCTGTTTTTT. Encoded protein: CASRRLAGVGELFF. The chain couples TRBV6-1 to TRBJ2-2; 12 nucleotides agree with TRBD2. The CDR3 contains 14 residues. Germline CDR1 reads MNHNS; CDR2 reads SASEGT. J was trimmed by 7 bases and V by 6 bases; bases with no gene match: 3.

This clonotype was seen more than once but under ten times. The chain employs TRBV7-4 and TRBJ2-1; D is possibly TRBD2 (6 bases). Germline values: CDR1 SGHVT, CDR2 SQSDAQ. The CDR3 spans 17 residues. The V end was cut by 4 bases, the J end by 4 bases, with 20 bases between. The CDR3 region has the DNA TGTGCCAGCAGCTCAAAGTCGGGACTCAGTGTATACAATGAGCAGTTCTTC. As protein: CASSSKSGLSVYNEQFF.

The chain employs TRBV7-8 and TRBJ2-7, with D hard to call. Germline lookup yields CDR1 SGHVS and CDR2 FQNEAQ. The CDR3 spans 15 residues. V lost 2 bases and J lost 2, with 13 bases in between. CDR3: CASSLLKRQPYEQYF. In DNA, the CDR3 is TGTGCCAGCAGCTTATTGAAGCGCCAACCCTACGAGCAGTACTTC.

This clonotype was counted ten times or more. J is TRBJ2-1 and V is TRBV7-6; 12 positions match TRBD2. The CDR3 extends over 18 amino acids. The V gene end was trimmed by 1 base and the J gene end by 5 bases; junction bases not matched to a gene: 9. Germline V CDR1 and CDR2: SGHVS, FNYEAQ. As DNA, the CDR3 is TGTGCCAGCAGCTTAGGACTAGCGGGAGTTGGATCTAACAATGAGCAGTTCTTC. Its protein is CASSLGLAGVGSNNEQFF.

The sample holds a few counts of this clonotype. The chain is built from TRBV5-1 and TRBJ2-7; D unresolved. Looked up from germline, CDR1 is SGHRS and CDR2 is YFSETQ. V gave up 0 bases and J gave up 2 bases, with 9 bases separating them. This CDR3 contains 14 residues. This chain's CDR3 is CASSLVENPYEQYF. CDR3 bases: TGCGCCAGCAGCTTGGTAGAGAACCCCTACGAGCAGTACTTC.

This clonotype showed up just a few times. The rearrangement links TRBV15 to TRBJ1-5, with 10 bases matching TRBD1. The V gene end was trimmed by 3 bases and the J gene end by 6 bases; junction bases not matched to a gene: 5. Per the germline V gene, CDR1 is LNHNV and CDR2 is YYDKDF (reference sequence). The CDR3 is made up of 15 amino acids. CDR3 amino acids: CATSRDRGFGQPQHF. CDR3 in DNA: TGTGCCACCAGCAGGGACAGGGGGTTTGGTCAGCCCCAGCATTTT.

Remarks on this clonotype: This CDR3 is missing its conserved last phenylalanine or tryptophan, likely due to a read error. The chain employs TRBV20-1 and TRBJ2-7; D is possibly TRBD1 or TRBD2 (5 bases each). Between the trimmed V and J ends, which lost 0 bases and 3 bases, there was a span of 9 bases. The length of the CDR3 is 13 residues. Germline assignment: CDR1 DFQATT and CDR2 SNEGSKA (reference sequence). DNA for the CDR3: TGCAGTGCTAGAGACGGGGCACACTACGAGCAGTACTTG. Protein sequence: CSARDGAHYEQYL.

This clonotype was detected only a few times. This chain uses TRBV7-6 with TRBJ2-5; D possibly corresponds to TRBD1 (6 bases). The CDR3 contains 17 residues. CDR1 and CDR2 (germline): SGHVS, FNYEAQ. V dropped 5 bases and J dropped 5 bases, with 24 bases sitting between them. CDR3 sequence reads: CASSTNPGPSRGETQYF. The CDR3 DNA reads TGTGCCAGCAGCACAAATCCCGGACCTTCGAGGGGGGAGACCCAGTACTTC.

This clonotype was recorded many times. CDR3 sequence: CGYLDATLSYEQYF. The CDR3 DNA reads TGCGGGTACTTGGACGCTACTTTATCCTACGAGCAGTACTTC. The genes are TRBV20-1 and TRBJ2-7, with unresolved D. Germline-derived CDR1 and CDR2 are DFQATT and SNEGSKA (reference sequence). The CDR3 is 14 amino acids.

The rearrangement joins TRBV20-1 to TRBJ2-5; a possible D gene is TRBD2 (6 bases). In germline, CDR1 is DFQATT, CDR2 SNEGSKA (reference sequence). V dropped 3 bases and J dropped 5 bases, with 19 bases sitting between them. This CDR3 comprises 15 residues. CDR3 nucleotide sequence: TGCAGTGCTAGGAAGGCGGGAAGAGATATGGAGACCCAGTACTTC. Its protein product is CSARKAGRDMETQYF.

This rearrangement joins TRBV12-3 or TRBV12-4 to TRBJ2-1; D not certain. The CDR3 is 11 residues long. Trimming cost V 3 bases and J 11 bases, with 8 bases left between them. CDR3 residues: CASSFGDKQFF. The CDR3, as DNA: TGTGCCAGCAGTTTCGGTGATAAGCAGTTCTTC.

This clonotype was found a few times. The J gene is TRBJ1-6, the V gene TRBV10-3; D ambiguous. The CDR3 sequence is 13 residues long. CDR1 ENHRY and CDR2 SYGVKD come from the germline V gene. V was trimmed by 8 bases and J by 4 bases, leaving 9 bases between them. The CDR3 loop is CAIRERYNSPLHF. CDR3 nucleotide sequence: TGTGCCATCCGGGAACGGTATAATTCACCCCTCCACTTT.

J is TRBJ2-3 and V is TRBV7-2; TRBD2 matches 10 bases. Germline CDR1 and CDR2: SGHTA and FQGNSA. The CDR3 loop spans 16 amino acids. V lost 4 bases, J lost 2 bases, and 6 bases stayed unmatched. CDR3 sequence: CASSWTSGTLTDTQYF. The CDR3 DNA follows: TGTGCCAGCAGCTGGACTAGCGGTACTCTCACAGATACGCAGTATTTT.

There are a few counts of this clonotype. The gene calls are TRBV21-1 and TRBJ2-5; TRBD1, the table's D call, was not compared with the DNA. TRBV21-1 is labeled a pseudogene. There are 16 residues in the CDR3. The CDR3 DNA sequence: TGTGCCAGCAGCAAAGCCGGTGGAGAAGGGCGGGAGACCCAGTACTTC. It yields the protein CASSKAGGEGRETQYF.

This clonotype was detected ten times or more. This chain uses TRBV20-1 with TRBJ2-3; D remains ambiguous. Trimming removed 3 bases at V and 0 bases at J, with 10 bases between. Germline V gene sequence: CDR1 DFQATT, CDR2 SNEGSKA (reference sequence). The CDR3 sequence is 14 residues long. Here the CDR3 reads CSASVLPSTDTQYF. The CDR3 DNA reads TGCAGTGCTAGCGTCCTACCCAGCACAGATACGCAGTATTTT.

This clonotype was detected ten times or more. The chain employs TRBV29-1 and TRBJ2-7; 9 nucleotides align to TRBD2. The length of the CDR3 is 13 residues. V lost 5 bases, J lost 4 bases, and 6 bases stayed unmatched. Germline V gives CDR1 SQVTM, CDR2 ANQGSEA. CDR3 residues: CSVRREGTYEQYF. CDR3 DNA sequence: TGCAGCGTTCGGCGGGAGGGAACTTACGAGCAGTACTTC.